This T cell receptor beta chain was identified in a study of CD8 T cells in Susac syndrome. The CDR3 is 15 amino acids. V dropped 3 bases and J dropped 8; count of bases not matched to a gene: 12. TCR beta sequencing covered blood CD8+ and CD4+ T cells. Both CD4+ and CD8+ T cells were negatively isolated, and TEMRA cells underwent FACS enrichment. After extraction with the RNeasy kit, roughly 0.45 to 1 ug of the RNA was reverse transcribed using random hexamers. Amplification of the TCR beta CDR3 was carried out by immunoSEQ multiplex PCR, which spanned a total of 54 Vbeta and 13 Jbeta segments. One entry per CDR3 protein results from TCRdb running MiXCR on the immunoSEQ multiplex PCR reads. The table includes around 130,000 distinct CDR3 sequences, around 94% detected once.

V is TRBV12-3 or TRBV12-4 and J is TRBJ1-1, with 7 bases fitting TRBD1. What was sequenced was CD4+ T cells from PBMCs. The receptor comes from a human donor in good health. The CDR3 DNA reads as TGTGCCAGCAGTTTCGGACCGACAGGGAAAAACGAAGCTTTCTTT. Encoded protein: CASSFGPTGKNEAFF.